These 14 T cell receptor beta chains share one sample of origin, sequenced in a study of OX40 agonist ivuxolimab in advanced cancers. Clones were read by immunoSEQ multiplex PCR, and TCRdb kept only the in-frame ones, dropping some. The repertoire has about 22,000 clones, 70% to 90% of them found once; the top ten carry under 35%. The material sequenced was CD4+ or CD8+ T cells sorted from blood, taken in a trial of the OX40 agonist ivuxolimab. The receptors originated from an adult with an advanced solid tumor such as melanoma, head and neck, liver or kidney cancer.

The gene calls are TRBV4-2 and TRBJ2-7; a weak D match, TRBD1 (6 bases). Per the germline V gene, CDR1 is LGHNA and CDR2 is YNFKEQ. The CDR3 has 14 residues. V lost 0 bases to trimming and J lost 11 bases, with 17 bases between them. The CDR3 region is CASSQDGLSGEEYF. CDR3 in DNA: TGTGCCAGCAGCCAAGACGGCCTCTCAGGGGAAGAGTACTTC.

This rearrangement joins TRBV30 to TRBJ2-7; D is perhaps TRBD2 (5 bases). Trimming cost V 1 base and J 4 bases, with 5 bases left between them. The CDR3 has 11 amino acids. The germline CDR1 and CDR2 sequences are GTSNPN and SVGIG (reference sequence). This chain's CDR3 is CAWSGGYEQYF. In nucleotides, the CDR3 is TGTGCCTGGAGTGGAGGGTACGAGCAGTACTTC. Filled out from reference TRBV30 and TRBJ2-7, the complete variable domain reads SQTIHQWPATLVQPVGSPLSLECTVEGTSNPNLYWYRQAAGRGLQLLFYSVGIGQISSEVPQNLSASRPQDRQFILSSKKLLLSDSGFYLCAWSGGYEQYFGPGTRLTVT.

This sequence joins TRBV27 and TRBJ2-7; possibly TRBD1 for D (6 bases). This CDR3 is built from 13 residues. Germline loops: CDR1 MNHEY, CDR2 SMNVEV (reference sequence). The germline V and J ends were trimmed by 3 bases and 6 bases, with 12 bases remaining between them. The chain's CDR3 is CASSFTQGSEQYF. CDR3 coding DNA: TGTGCCAGCAGTTTCACACAGGGTTCCGAGCAGTACTTC.

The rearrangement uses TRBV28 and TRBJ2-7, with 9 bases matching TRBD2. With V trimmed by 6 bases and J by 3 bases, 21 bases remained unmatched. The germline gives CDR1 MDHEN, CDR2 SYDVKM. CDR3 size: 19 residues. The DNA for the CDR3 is TGTGCCAGCAGCCGCACGACAGTTATGATAGCGGGGGCCCGCTACGAGCAGTACTTC. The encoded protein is CASSRTTVMIAGARYEQYF. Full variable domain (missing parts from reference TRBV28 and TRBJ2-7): DVKVTQSSRYLVKRTGEKVFLECVQDMDHENMFWYRQDPGLGLRLIYFSYDVKMKEKGDIPEGYSVSREKKERFSLILESASTNQTSMYLCASSRTTVMIAGARYEQYFGPGTRLTVT.

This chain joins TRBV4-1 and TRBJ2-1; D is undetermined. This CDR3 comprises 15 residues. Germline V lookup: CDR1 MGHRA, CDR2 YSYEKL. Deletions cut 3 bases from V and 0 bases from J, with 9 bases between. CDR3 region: CASSQELSSYNEQFF. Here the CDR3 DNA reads TGCGCCAGCAGCCAGGAATTGAGCTCCTACAATGAGCAGTTCTTC.

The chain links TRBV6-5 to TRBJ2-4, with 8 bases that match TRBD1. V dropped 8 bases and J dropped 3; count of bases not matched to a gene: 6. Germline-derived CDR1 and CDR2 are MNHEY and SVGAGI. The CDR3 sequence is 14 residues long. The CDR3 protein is CASAGGWDKNIQYF. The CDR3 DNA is TGTGCCAGCGCAGGGGGCTGGGACAAAAACATTCAGTACTTC.

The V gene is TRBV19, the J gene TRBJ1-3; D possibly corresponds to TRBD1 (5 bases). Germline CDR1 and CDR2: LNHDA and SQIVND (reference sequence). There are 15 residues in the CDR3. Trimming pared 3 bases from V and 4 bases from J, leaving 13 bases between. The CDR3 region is CASSIGASGGNTIYF. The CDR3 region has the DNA TGTGCCAGTAGTATTGGGGCGTCGGGCGGAAACACCATATATTTT.

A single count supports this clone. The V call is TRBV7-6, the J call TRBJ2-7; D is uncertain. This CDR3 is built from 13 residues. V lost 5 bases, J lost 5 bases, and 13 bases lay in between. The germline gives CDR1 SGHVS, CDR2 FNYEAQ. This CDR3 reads CASSTFLQNEQYF. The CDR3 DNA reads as TGTGCCAGCAGCACCTTCCTACAGAACGAGCAGTACTTC. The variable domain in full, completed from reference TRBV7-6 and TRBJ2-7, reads GAGVSQSPRYKVTKRGQDVALRCDPISGHVSLYWYRQALGQGPEFLTYFNYEAQQDKSGLPNDRFSAERPEGSISTLTIQRTEQRDSAMYRCASSTFLQNEQYFGPGTRLTVT.

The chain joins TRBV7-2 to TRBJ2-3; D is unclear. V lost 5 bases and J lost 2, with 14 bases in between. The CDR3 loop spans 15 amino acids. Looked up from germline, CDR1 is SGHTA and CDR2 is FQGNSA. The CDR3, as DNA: TGTGCCAGCAGCCCCACTTTTGCCCCCACAGATACGCAGTATTTT. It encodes CASSPTFAPTDTQYF. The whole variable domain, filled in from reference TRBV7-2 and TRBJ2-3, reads GAGVSQSPSNKVTEKGKDVELRCDPISGHTALYWYRQSLGQGLEFLIYFQGNSAPDKSGLPSDRFSAERTGGSVSTLTIQRTQQEDSAVYLCASSPTFAPTDTQYFGPGTRLTVL.

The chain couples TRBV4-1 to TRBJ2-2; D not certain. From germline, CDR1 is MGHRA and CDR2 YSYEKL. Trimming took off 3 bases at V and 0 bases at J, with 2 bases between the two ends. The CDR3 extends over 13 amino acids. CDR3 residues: CASSQSNTGELFF. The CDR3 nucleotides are TGCGCCAGCAGCCAGTCGAACACCGGGGAGCTGTTTTTT.

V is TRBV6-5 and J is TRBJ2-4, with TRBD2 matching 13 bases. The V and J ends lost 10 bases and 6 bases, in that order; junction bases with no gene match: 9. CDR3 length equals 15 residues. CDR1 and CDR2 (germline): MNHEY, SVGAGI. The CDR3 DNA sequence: TGTGCCACCGGGGGGACTAGCGGGGCAGGAAACATTCAGTACTTC. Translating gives CATGGTSGAGNIQYF.

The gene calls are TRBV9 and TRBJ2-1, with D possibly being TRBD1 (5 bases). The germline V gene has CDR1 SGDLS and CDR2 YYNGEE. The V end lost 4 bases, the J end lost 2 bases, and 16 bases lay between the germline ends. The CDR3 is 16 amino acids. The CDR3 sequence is CASSPGAGSTYNEQFF. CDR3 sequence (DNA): TGTGCCAGCAGCCCTGGGGCAGGGTCAACCTACAATGAGCAGTTCTTC. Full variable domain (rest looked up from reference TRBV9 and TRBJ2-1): DSGVTQTPKHLITATGQRVTLRCSPRSGDLSVYWYQQSLDQGLQFLIQYYNGEERAKGNILERFSAQQFPDLHSELNLSSLELGDSALYFCASSPGAGSTYNEQFFGPGTRLTVL.

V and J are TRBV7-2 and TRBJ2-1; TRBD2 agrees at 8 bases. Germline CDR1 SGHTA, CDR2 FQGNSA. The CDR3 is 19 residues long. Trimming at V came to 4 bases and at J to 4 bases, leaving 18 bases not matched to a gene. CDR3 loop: CASSWIQKRGPVQYNEQFF. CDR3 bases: TGTGCCAGCAGCTGGATTCAAAAGCGGGGGCCGGTCCAATACAATGAGCAGTTCTTC.

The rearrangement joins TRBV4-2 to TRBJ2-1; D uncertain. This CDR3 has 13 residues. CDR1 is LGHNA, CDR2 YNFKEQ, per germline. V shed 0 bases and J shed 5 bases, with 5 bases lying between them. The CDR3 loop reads CASSQDIDNEQFF. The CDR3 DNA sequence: TGTGCCAGCAGCCAAGATATCGACAATGAGCAGTTCTTC.